The next 8 T cell receptor beta chains were all read from a single sample in a study of T cells in Graves' hyperthyroidism and ophthalmopathy. TCR beta CDR3 sequences were amplified from RNA transcripts. TCR CDR3 regions were first amplified by RT-PCR with HTBI primers. TCRdb re-called the multiplex PCR reads with MiXCR, one entry per CDR3 protein. The top ten hold more than 20% of the sample, which has about 380,000 distinct CDR3 sequences, approximately 13% seen once. The specimen was blood. Receptors originate from a man aged 25-45 years with Graves' hyperthyroidism that later progressed to Graves' ophthalmopathy.

This clonotype was observed at least ten times. J is TRBJ2-3 and V is TRBV7-8, with 8 bases aligning to TRBD2. Trimming removed 5 bases from V and 2 bases from J; junction bases left unmatched: 6. The CDR3 sequence is 15 residues long. Germline assignment: CDR1 SGHVS and CDR2 FQNEAQ. The CDR3 sequence: CASSPREGPTDTQYF. The CDR3 DNA is TGTGCCAGCAGCCCCCGGGAGGGCCCCACAGATACGCAGTATTTT. The full variable domain, rest sourced from reference TRBV7-8 and TRBJ2-3, is GAGVSQSPRYKVAKRGQDVALRCDPISGHVSLFWYQQALGQGPEFLTYFQNEAQLDKSGLPSDRFFAERPEGSVSTLKIQRTQQEDSAVYLCASSPREGPTDTQYFGPGTRLTVL.

Only a few counts were recorded for this clonotype. The chain couples TRBV7-2 to TRBJ2-2; D ambiguous. The CDR3 is 15 amino acids. V was pared by 3 bases and J by 8 bases, with 16 bases between. Germline-derived CDR1 and CDR2 are SGHTA and FQGNSA. CDR3 residues: CASSFQGSIVGELFF. The DNA of the CDR3 is TGTGCCAGCAGCTTCCAAGGATCTATCGTGGGGGAGCTGTTTTTT.

This clonotype was found many times. The chain joins TRBV12-3 or TRBV12-4 to TRBJ1-5; D remains ambiguous. The CDR3 sequence is 15 residues long. The V gene lost 6 bases and the J gene lost 0 bases, with 12 bases spanning the gap. The CDR3 DNA sequence: TGTGCCAGCAGCCTCGGACTCCGTAGCAATCAGCCCCAGCATTTT. It codes for CASSLGLRSNQPQHF.

CDR3 bases: TGTGCCAGCAGCGTCCCCTCTAGCGGGGGAAACACCGGGGAGCTGTTTTTT. Translated, it gives CASSVPSSGGNTGELFF. This chain uses TRBV9 with TRBJ2-2, with TRBD2 matching 10 bases. The germline V gene encodes CDR1 SGDLS and CDR2 YYNGEE. The CDR3 is 17 amino acids. The trim removed 2 bases at V and 2 bases at J, leaving 6 bases unmatched.

This clonotype was detected many times. The chain uses TRBV28 and TRBJ1-6; possibly TRBD1 for D (5 bases). The CDR3 sequence is 16 residues long. Germline V gene sequence: CDR1 MDHEN, CDR2 SYDVKM. The V gene lost 3 bases and the J gene lost 4 bases, with 13 bases spanning the gap. This CDR3 reads CASSFEGWQYNSPLHF. As DNA, the CDR3 is TGTGCCAGCAGTTTTGAGGGGTGGCAATATAATTCACCCCTCCACTTT. Full variable domain (rest looked up from reference TRBV28 and TRBJ1-6): DVKVTQSSRYLVKRTGEKVFLECVQDMDHENMFWYRQDPGLGLRLIYFSYDVKMKEKGDIPEGYSVSREKKERFSLILESASTNQTSMYLCASSFEGWQYNSPLHFGNGTRLTVT.

Only a few counts were recorded for this clonotype. The chain joins TRBV19 to TRBJ1-4; possible D gene TRBD1, 6 bases. Trimming removed 5 bases at V and 2 bases at J, with 12 bases between. Per the germline V gene, CDR1 is LNHDA and CDR2 is SQIVND (reference sequence). This CDR3 spans 15 amino acids. CDR3 DNA: TGTGCCAGTAGTCCCGACAGGTTTACTAATGAAAAACTGTTTTTT. It yields the protein CASSPDRFTNEKLFF.

As to this clonotype: The junction departs from the called germline gene at one end, perhaps through a read error. The chain joins TRBV18 to TRBJ1-3; 8 bases map to TRBD1. The germline gives CDR1 KGHSH, CDR2 LQKENI. This CDR3 contains 18 residues. The CDR3 here is CTSSPLTGGTSSGNTIYF. The CDR3 DNA sequence: TGTACCAGCTCACCATTAACAGGGGGGACGAGCTCTGGAAACACCATATATTTT.

This clonotype was detected ten times or more. This chain uses TRBV12-3 or TRBV12-4 with TRBJ2-5, with D possibly being TRBD2 (6 bases). The CDR3 contains 12 residues. Trimming removed 6 bases at V and 9 bases at J, with 14 bases between. CDR3 sequence reads: CASRLYRGAQYF. The CDR3 DNA reads TGTGCCAGCAGGTTATACCGCGGGGCCCAGTACTTC.